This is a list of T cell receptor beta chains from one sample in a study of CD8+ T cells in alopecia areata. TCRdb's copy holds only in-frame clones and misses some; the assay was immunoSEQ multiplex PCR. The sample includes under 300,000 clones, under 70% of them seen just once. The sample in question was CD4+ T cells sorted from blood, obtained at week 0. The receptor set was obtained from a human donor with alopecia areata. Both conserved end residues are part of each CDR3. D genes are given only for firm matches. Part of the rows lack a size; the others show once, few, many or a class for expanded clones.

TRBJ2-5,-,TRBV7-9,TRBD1,TGTGCCAGCAGCTTAGACAGGGGGTACCAAGAGACCCAGTACTTC,CASSLDRGYQETQYF
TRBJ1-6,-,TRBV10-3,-,TGTGCCATCAGTGATCTCAGTAGCTCACCCCTCCACTTT,CAISDLSSSPLHF
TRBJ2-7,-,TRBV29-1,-,TGCAGCGTCTTAAGCTCCTACGAGCAGTACTTC,CSVLSSYEQYF
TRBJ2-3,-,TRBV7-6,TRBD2,TGTGCCAGCAGCTACCCCTTCGGGGGGGCCGGTGCAGATACGCAGTATTTT,CASSYPFGGAGADTQYF
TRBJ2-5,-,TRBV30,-,TGTGCCTGGTCCCACCGCCCGGCAGGTCAAGAGACCCAGTACTTC,CAWSHRPAGQETQYF
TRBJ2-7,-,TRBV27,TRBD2,TGTGCCAGCAGTTCTCTAACCGGGACTAGCGGGTACGAGCAGTACTTC,CASSSLTGTSGYEQYF
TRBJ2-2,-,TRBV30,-,TGTGCCTGGGGTCAGGGAAACACCGGGGAGCTGTTTTTT,CAWGQGNTGELFF
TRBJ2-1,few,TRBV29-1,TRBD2,TGCAGCGTTGATCAGCGGGGGTCCCCCAATGAGCAGTTCTTC,CSVDQRGSPNEQFF
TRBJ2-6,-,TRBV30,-,TGTGCCTGGAGTGGGCTGTTTGGGGCCAACGTCCTGACTTTC,CAWSGLFGANVLTF
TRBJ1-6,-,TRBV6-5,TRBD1,TGTGCCATAGGAAAGGGGGCTAATTCACCCCTCCACTTT,CAIGKGANSPLHF
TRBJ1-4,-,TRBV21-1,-,TGTGCCAGCAGCAACTTAACAGGGGGCAATGAAAAACTGTTTTTT,CASSNLTGGNEKLFF
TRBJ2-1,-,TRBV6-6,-,TGTGCCAGCAGTTTAAGCAATGAGCAGTTCTTC,CASSLSNEQFF
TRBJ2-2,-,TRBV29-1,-,TGCAGCGTTGAGAAGGTGAACACCGGGGAGCTGTTTTTT,CSVEKVNTGELFF
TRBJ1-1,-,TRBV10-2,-,TGCGCCAGCAGTGTTGTGAACACTGAAGCTTTCTTT,CASSVVNTEAFF
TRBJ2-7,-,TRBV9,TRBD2,TGTGCCAGCAGCCAGGGACTAGCGGTAGCCTACGAGCAGTACTTC,CASSQGLAVAYEQYF
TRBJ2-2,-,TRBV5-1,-,TGCGCCAGCAGCTTGGTTGGGGCCGGGGAGCTGTTTTTT,CASSLVGAGELFF
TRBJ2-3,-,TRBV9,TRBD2,TGTGCCAGCAGCTTAAGCGGGGTAAACACAGATACGCAGTATTTT,CASSLSGVNTDTQYF
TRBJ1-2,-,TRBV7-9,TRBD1,TGTGCCAGCAGCTCCGTACAGGGGCCGGACTATGGCTACACCTTC,CASSSVQGPDYGYTF
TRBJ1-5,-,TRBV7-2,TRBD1,TGTGCCAGCAGCTCACAGGGGGCTGGCAATCAGCCCCAGCATTTT,CASSSQGAGNQPQHF
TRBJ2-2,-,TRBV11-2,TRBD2,TGTGCCAGCAGCTCCGGAAGCGGGGACACCGGGGAGCTGTTTTTT,CASSSGSGDTGELFF
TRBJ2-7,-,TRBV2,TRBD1,TGTGCCAGCAGTGAACTAGGACAGGGGGCTTCTTACGAGCAGTACTTC,CASSELGQGASYEQYF
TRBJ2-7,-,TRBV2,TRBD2,TGTGCCAGCAGATCTAGCGGGGGGGCCGCCTACGAGCAGTACTTC,CASRSSGGAAYEQYF
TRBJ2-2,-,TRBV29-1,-,TGCAGCGTCCGGACAGCCGCGAACACCGGGGAGCTGTTTTTT,CSVRTAANTGELFF
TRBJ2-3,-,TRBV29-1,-,TGCAGCGGGGTGGGCGGAATCACAGATACGCAGTATTTT,CSGVGGITDTQYF
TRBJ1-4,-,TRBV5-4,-,TGTGCCAGCAGCTTAAAGGGGGATGATGAAAAACTGTTTTTT,CASSLKGDDEKLFF
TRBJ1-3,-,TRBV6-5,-,TGTGCCAGCAGTTACCCCGAGGGCTCTGGAAACACCATATATTTT,CASSYPEGSGNTIYF
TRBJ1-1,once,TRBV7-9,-,TGTGCCAGCAGCTCCCGACGGGGGAACACTGAAGCTTTCTTT,CASSSRRGNTEAFF
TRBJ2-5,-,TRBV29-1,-,TGCAGCGTTGTCCAGGGGCCCCAAGAGACCCAGTACTTC,CSVVQGPQETQYF
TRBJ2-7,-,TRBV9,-,TGTGCCAGCAGCGTAGATTCGGAAGACGAGCAGTACTTC,CASSVDSEDEQYF
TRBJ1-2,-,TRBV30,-,TGTGCCTGGTCGACCAACTATGGCTACACCTTC,CAWSTNYGYTF
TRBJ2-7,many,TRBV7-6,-,TGTGCCAGCAGCTTAGCGGCATCCTACGAGCAGTACTTC,CASSLAASYEQYF
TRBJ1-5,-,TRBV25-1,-,TGTGCCAGCAGTCCCGAAGGGGGGACGGCAGTCAATCAGCCCCAGCATTTT,CASSPEGGTAVNQPQHF